The following is a T cell receptor (beta chain) sequence with its context. The germline CDR1 and CDR2 sequences are SGDLS and YYNGEE. The CDR3 is 15 amino acids. J gave up 3 bases and V 0 bases, and 4 bases lay outside the gene matches. Repertoires were generated with immunoSEQ multiplex PCR, while TCRdb's copy carries only in-frame clones and drops some. The table records roughly 70,000 clones, 85% of them present only once. The entry originates in a study of T cell responses to AZD1222 COVID-19 vaccine. The chain links TRBV9 to TRBJ2-3; 7 bases are a match to TRBD1. The sequencing used peripheral blood, collected on day 0 of AZD1222 vaccination. This TCR derives from an adult in good health. The CDR3 DNA reads as TGTGCCAGCAGCGTAGCGGGACAGAAAACAGATACGCAGTATTTT. Translated: CASSVAGQKTDTQYF.